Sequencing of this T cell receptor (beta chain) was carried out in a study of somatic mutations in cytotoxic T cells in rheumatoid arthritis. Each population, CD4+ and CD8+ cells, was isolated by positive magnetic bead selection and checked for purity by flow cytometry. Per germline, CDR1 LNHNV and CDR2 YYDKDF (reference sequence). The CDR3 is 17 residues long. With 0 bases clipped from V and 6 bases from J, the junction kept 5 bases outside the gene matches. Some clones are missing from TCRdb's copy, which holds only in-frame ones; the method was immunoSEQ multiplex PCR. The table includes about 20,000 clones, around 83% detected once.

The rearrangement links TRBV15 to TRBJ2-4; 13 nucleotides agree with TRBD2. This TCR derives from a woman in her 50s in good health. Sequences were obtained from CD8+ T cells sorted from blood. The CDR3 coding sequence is TGTGCCACCAGCAGAGATCGACTAGCGGGGGGAAGAAACATTCAGTACTTC. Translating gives CATSRDRLAGGRNIQYF.